This T cell receptor (beta chain) was identified in a study of CD8 T cells in Susac syndrome. Study background: Blood was drawn from patients with Susac syndrome. At that point, they were therapy-naive, on corticosteroids, or on intravenous immunoglobulin alone.

TCR beta sequencing covered blood CD8+ and CD4+ T cells. TEMRA cells underwent FACS enrichment and CD8+ and CD4+ T cells underwent negative isolation. Random hexamers served to reverse transcribe roughly 0.45 to 1 ug RNA. Amplification of TCR beta CDR3 across 54 Vbeta and 13 Jbeta was performed with immunoSEQ multiplex PCR. Each CDR3 protein is one row after TCRdb ran MiXCR on the immunoSEQ multiplex PCR reads. The data show about 150,000 distinct CDR3 sequences, approximately 96% seen once. The receptor's source is a human donor with Susac syndrome. Material: CD4+ T cells from PBMCs.

CDR3 protein: CASSNPNYGYTF. The CDR3 DNA is TGTGCCAGCAGTAACCCTAACTATGGCTACACCTTC. The J gene is TRBJ1-2, the V gene TRBV28; D is ambiguous. This CDR3 comprises 12 residues. The V and J ends lost 5 bases and 0 bases respectively, with 4 bases between them. Germline CDR1 MDHEN, CDR2 SYDVKM.